This T cell receptor beta chain is from a study of blood T cell repertoires in COVID-19. Study summary: Acute-phase and convalescent COVID-19 samples originated in the United States, Italy and Spain. The cDNA or gDNA used as material had been derived from T cells, B-cell-depleted T cells, or PBMCs.

In the original processing: Nucleated cell counts were estimated from reference gene primer amplification. Using immunoSEQ multiplex PCR, the repertoire was profiled, and TCRdb retains in-frame clones only, with some absent. The DNA gave D and trimming, while V, J and clone size come from that table. The repertoire includes 250,000 to 300,000 clones, roughly 88% of them detected once, and roughly 0.8% sits in the top ten. CDR1 is KGHSH and CDR2 is LQKENI in the germline V gene. The germline V and J ends were trimmed by 0 bases and 9 bases, with 12 bases remaining between them. There are 15 residues in the CDR3.

Sequenced: peripheral blood. The chain employs TRBV18 and TRBJ1-6, with D perhaps matching TRBD1 (6 bases). This clonotype originated in a woman aged 25 to 39 with acute or convalescent COVID-19. CDR3 loop: CASSPPAGEGSPLHF. The CDR3 nucleotides are TGTGCCAGCTCACCACCGGCAGGGGAAGGTTCACCCCTCCACTTT. Variable domain in full (rest from reference TRBV18 and TRBJ1-6): NAGVMQNPRHLVRRRGQEARLRCSPMKGHSHVYWYRQLPEEGLKFMVYLQKENIIDESGMPKERFSAEFPKEGPSILRIQQVVRGDSAAYFCASSPPAGEGSPLHFGNGTRLTVT.